The 10 T cell receptor beta chains in this list originate from one sample, sequenced in a study of shared clonotypes between healthy human individuals. Data came from immunoSEQ multiplex PCR; TCRdb stores just in-frame clones and leaves some out. The sample holds some 1.5 million clones, approximately 96% seen once. Sequencing was carried out using naive CD4+ T cells sorted from blood. Subset defined: CD45RA+ positively selected. Receptor source: a man aged 25 to 40 in good health.

The chain couples TRBV5-1 to TRBJ2-1; D is possibly TRBD2 (5 bases). Trimming removed 6 bases at V and 5 bases at J, with 18 bases between. Per germline, CDR1 SGHRS and CDR2 YFSETQ. This CDR3 is built from 15 residues. The CDR3, as DNA: TGCGCCAGCACCCTGCTTGAGGCGGGCAACAATGAGCAGTTCTTC. Its protein is CASTLLEAGNNEQFF.

A word on this clone: Other DNA sequences from this sample encode an identical CDR3 as well. J is TRBJ2-1 and V is TRBV29-1, with TRBD2 identical over 10 bases. J gave up 4 bases and V 6 bases, and 6 bases lay outside the gene matches. The CDR3 is 14 amino acids. Germline assignment: CDR1 SQVTM and CDR2 ANQGSEA. CDR3 coding DNA: TGCAGCGTCGATACTAGCGGGATTTACAATGAGCAGTTCTTC. The encoded protein is CSVDTSGIYNEQFF.

The chain recombines TRBV6-6 with TRBJ2-3, with D uncertain. Germline V gene sequence: CDR1 MNHNY, CDR2 SVGAGI (reference sequence). The CDR3 spans 11 residues. Trimming removed 6 bases at V and 5 bases at J, with 6 bases between. CDR3 protein: CASSSVDTQYF. The CDR3 nucleotides read TGTGCCAGCAGCTCCGTAGATACGCAGTATTTT.

This clone showed up just once. The CDR3 spells CASSKGTGHMNTEAFF. CDR3 nucleotide sequence: TGTGCCAGTAGTAAGGGGACAGGGCACATGAACACTGAAGCTTTCTTT. The J gene is TRBJ1-1, the V gene TRBV19, with 9 positions matching TRBD1. The CDR3 runs to 16 residues. Germline loops: CDR1 LNHDA, CDR2 SQIVND (reference sequence). V was pared by 4 bases and J by 0 bases, with 6 bases of the junction left unmatched.

The genes are TRBV19 and TRBJ2-2; D perhaps matches TRBD2 (6 bases). Between the trimmed V and J ends, which lost 3 bases and 5 bases, there was a span of 13 bases. Germline V gives CDR1 LNHDA, CDR2 SQIVND (reference sequence). The CDR3 loop spans 15 amino acids. This CDR3 reads CASSMIAGSTGELFF. The CDR3 region has the DNA TGTGCCAGTAGTATGATTGCGGGATCTACCGGGGAGCTGTTTTTT.

The genes are TRBV10-3 and TRBJ1-1; 7 bases agree with TRBD1. This CDR3 region has 16 residues. V was clipped by 0 bases and J by 0 bases; unmatched bases: 4. From germline, CDR1 is ENHRY and CDR2 SYGVKD. The CDR3 DNA is TGTGCCATCAGTGAGTCGACAGGGCCCATGAACACTGAAGCTTTCTTT. Translation: CAISESTGPMNTEAFF.

The gene calls are TRBV27 and TRBJ2-7, with a weak D call TRBD2 (5 bases). Trimming stripped 4 bases from V and 0 bases from J, with 25 bases between. The CDR3 runs 19 residues. CDR1 is MNHEY and CDR2 is SMNVEV in the germline V gene (reference sequence). CDR3: CASSSTWLRGPDHSYEQYF. For the CDR3, the DNA is TGTGCCAGCAGTTCAACGTGGCTTCGAGGGCCGGACCACTCCTACGAGCAGTACTTC.

About this clone itself: The sample contains more than one DNA sequence encoding this CDR3. The chain recombines TRBV5-1 with TRBJ2-2; tentative D call: TRBD1 (6 bases). The CDR3 is 14 amino acids. The germline V and J ends were trimmed by 4 bases and 1 base, with 8 bases remaining between them. Germline assignment: CDR1 SGHRS and CDR2 YFSETQ. CDR3 sequence (DNA): TGCGCCAGCAGCCGGGGACAGAACACCGGGGAGCTGTTTTTT. This gives the protein CASSRGQNTGELFF.

The CDR3 loop is CASNPREQETQYF. DNA for the CDR3: TGTGCCAGCAACCCCCGGGAGCAAGAGACCCAGTACTTC. The chain is built from TRBV28 and TRBJ2-5; D is perhaps TRBD2 (6 bases). Trimming pared 7 bases from V and 2 bases from J, leaving 11 bases between. Germline V gene sequence: CDR1 MDHEN, CDR2 SYDVKM. The CDR3 loop spans 13 amino acids.

The genes are TRBV19 and TRBJ2-5, with 8 bases fitting TRBD2. After removal of 5 bases from V and 5 bases from J, the junction contained 10 bases not matched to a gene. Germline loops: CDR1 LNHDA, CDR2 SQIVND (reference sequence). The CDR3 runs 15 residues. CDR3 sequence: CASSPAAGGGETQYF. The CDR3 DNA reads TGTGCCAGTAGTCCCGCTGCGGGCGGGGGGGAGACCCAGTACTTC.